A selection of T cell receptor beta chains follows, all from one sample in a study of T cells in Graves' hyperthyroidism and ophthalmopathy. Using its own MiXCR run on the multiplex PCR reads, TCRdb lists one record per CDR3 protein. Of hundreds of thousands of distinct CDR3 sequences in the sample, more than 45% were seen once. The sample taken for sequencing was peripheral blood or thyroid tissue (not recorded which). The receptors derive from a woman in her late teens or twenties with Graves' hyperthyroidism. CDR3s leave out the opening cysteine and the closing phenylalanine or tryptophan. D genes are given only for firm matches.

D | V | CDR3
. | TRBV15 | ASSSRPRTNTGELF
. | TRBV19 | ASSIANPGDDEQY
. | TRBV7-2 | ASSSYQETQY
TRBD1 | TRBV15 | ATSRDRTGTY
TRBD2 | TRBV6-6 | ASSRLAGPGSESQY
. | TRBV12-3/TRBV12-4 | ASSLPGYSNQPQH
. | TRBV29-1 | SVGGSGELF
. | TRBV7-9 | ASRPSFGPYEQY
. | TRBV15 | ATSSTGSGANVLT
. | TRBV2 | ASLREGSNQPQH
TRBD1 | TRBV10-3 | AISTPGTGDYGYT
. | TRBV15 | ATSTALEAEAF
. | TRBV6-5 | ASSYSMGNSPLH
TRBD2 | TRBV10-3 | AISPRGTSGSYERY
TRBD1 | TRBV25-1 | ASHVGTGAGNTIY
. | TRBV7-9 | ASSLRGLPGETQY
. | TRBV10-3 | ASSYLSGPENEQY
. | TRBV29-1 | SVYIYEQY
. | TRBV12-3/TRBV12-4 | ASSLAHVSGELF
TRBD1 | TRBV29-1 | SVLGQGEYGYT
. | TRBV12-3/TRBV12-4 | ASSIPPGGTYEQY
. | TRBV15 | ATKFGGRTNTIY
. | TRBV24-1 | ATSEEKGAGANVLT
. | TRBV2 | ATEISRYPDREAF
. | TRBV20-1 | SALGDLNTEAF
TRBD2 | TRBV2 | ASSPKRLAGVLETQY
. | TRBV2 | ASRDAGNLETQY
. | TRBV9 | ASSRDGVNTEAF
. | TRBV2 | ASSSTVQETQY
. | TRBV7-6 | ASSLAQTGDYGYT
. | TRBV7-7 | ASSLGLGTYEQY
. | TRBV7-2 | ASSLVRGQKTEAF
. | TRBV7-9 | ASSLMGNTGELF
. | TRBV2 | ASSPADSPTGELF
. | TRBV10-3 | AISSGLNQPQH
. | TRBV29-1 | SSWTGNTIY
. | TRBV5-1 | ASSLSTSNYGYT
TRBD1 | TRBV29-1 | SVDPGQGGNYGYT
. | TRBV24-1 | ATGRSRGNSGANVLT
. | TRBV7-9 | ASSLTREPEETL
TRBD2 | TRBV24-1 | ATRGAGGGYNELF
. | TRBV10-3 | AISLRGSEQY
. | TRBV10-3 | AISQAQDTEAF
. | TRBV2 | ASSVQDTEAF
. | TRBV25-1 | ASPDIYKTQY
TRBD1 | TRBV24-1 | ATRGTGTDEQY
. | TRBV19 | ASSIRGYEQY
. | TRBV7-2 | ASSFYRLGGYT
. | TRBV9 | ASRVRRSGANVLT
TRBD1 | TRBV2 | ASGSKRTGDTGELF
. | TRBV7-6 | ASSKHLNTEAF
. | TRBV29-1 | SGMRSGNTIY
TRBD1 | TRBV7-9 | ASSPGQGILH
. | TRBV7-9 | ASSKEHGITGELF
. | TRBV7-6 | ASSSTRTALATQY